Listed below are T cell receptor beta chains from one sample, sequenced in a study of T cells in Graves' hyperthyroidism and ophthalmopathy. TCRdb recomputed calls from the multiplex PCR reads with MiXCR, one row per CDR3 protein. Among approximately 260,000 distinct CDR3 sequences listed, 12% to 15% were seen once. Sequences were obtained from blood. These receptors originate from a woman aged 45-60 years with Graves' hyperthyroidism that later progressed to Graves' ophthalmopathy. The CDR3 runs from the conserved cysteine through the conserved F or W. D genes are given only for firm matches. Expanded clones are given a class, and other clones once, few, many or no size at all.

J	V	size	D	DNA	CDR3
TRBJ2-3	TRBV10-1	-	-	TGCGCCAGCAGTGACTCCAGACCCACAGATACGCAGTATTTT	CASSDSRPTDTQYF
TRBJ1-4	TRBV18	many	TRBD1	TGTGCCAGCTCACCGGGACAGGATGAAAAACTGTTTTTT	CASSPGQDEKLFF
TRBJ2-7	TRBV9	many	-	TGTGCCAGCAGCGTAGACGCAGGCCGGAACGAGCAGTACTTC	CASSVDAGRNEQYF
TRBJ2-7	TRBV3-1	many	TRBD2	TGTGCCAGCAGCCAATCTGGGACTATTTCCTACGAGCAGTACTTC	CASSQSGTISYEQYF
TRBJ2-2	TRBV7-9	many	-	TGTGCCAGCAGCCCAGCGACCGGGGAGCTGTTTTTT	CASSPATGELFF
TRBJ2-3	TRBV28	many	-	TGTGCCAGCATAGGCCGCGGAGGAGATACGCAGTATTTT	CASIGRGGDTQYF
TRBJ2-7	TRBV29-1	many	TRBD1	TGCAGCGTTGCTCCGGGACAGGGTAGCGAGCAGTACTTC	CSVAPGQGSEQYF
TRBJ2-5	TRBV2	many	-	TGTGCCAGCACTGGGCCTAGCGTCCAAGAGACCCAGTACTTC	CASTGPSVQETQYF
TRBJ2-3	TRBV28	many	TRBD1	TGTGCCAGCAGTTGGGACAGCTTCACAGATACGCAGTATTTT	CASSWDSFTDTQYF
TRBJ2-7	TRBV5-6	few	-	TGTGCCAGCAGCTTGTTCACATCGGTCTCCTACGAGCAGTACTTC	CASSLFTSVSYEQYF
TRBJ2-6	TRBV27	many	-	TGTGCCAGCAGTTCCCCAGGGACAGGGGCCAACGTCCTGACTTTC	CASSSPGTGANVLTF
TRBJ2-3	TRBV7-9	many	TRBD2	TGTGCCAGCAGCCCCGGGACTAGCCCCGGGGCGGATACGCAGTATTTT	CASSPGTSPGADTQYF
TRBJ2-7	TRBV5-1	many	TRBD1	TGCGCCAGCAGCTTGACAGGGGGCGAATCCTACGAGCAGTACTTC	CASSLTGGESYEQYF
TRBJ2-5	TRBV20-1	many	TRBD1	TGCAGTGCTAGCGGTGACAGGGGGGAAGAGACCCAGTACTTC	CSASGDRGEETQYF
TRBJ2-5	TRBV28	many	-	TGTGCCAGCAGCCTCCCGGTGGAGACCCAGTACTTC	CASSLPVETQYF
TRBJ1-3	TRBV14	few	-	TGTGCCAGCAGCCAAGAGTTCCCGTTTCGAGGAAACACCATATATTTT	CASSQEFPFRGNTIYF
TRBJ2-5	TRBV3-1	-	-	TGTGCCAGCAGCCAAGCGGGGTCGGAGACCCAGTACTTC	CASSQAGSETQYF
TRBJ2-7	TRBV27	many	-	TGTGCCAGCAGCCCCTTCTTCAGGGACGAGCAGTACTTC	CASSPFFRDEQYF
TRBJ2-7	TRBV27	-	-	TGTGCCCACCCACGGTGCTGTTATGGGGAGGTGTGCTACGAGCAGTACTTC	CAHPRCCYGEVCYEQYF
TRBJ2-2	TRBV28	many	-	TGTGCCAGCAGACCGGGGAGGCCCGGGGAGCTGTTTTTT	CASRPGRPGELFF
TRBJ2-7	TRBV15	many	TRBD2	TGTGCCACCAGCAGAGAAGTTGCTAGCGGGGTTTACGAGCAGTACTTC	CATSREVASGVYEQYF
TRBJ2-2	TRBV6-1	few	TRBD2	TGTGCCAGTACCCATAGCGGGATGCCCGGGGAGCTGTTTTTT	CASTHSGMPGELFF
TRBJ1-3	TRBV19	-	-	TGTGCCACCGGCATAGACAGAAGCTCTGGAAACACCATATATTTT	CATGIDRSSGNTIYF
TRBJ1-4	TRBV6-5	many	-	TGTGCCAGCAGTTACGGACAGATCGGTTTTGGAAAACTGTTTTTT	CASSYGQIGFGKLFF
TRBJ2-5	TRBV7-6	few	-	TGTGCCAGCAGCCAACCAAAGACAGATCTTTATGAGACCCAGTACTTC	CASSQPKTDLYETQYF
TRBJ1-1	TRBV2	many	-	TGTGCCAGCAACCGAGGAAGGGGTTCTGTCGGCCTGGTCCATAACACTGAAGCTTTCTTT	CASNRGRGSVGLVHNTEAFF
TRBJ2-1	TRBV20-1	many	TRBD2	TGCAGTGCTCGAACGGCGGGAGGCCCTCGGGGGGACAATGAGCAGTTCTTC	CSARTAGGPRGDNEQFF
TRBJ2-5	TRBV28	many	TRBD1	TGTGCCAGCACTCGGACAGGGTACCAAGAGACCCAGTACTTC	CASTRTGYQETQYF
TRBJ2-1	TRBV19	-	-	TGTGCCAGTAGTCCAATCGACAGGCGGAATGAGCAGTTCTTC	CASSPIDRRNEQFF
TRBJ1-3	TRBV15	many	-	TGTGCCACCAGCAGAGATCGTTTCTCTGGAAACACCATATATTTT	CATSRDRFSGNTIYF
TRBJ2-2	TRBV30	many	-	TGTGCCTGGAATCAGGGGTTGAGCACCGGGGAGCTGTTTTTT	CAWNQGLSTGELFF
TRBJ1-4	TRBV7-9	many	TRBD1	TGTGCCAGCAGCTCCAGGGAGGGGGCGTTCGGTGAAAAACTGTTTTTT	CASSSREGAFGEKLFF
TRBJ2-4	TRBV28	many	-	TGTGCCAGCAGTCCCCAGGAGCAGTCCAAAAACATTCAGTACTTC	CASSPQEQSKNIQYF
TRBJ1-4	TRBV20-1	few	TRBD1	TGCAGTGTTCACAGGGGGTCTAATGAAAAACTGTTTTTT	CSVHRGSNEKLFF
TRBJ1-5	TRBV27	many	-	TGTGCCAGCAGTTTTGGGGGTCGAGGACAGCCCCAGCATTTT	CASSFGGRGQPQHF
TRBJ1-5	TRBV29-1	few	-	TGCAGCGTTGGGGGTGGGAGTCAGCCCCAGCATTTT	CSVGGGSQPQHF
TRBJ1-6	TRBV7-9	many	TRBD1	TGTGCCAGCAGCTTAGCAGGGGGCGGGACGGCGATCGGATCCCTCCACTTT	CASSLAGGGTAIGSLHF
TRBJ2-7	TRBV3-1	-	-	TGTGCCAGCAGCGATCAAGGAGGGTACGAGCAGTACTTC	CASSDQGGYEQYF
TRBJ1-5	TRBV2	many	-	TGTGCCAGCAGTGATAGGAACAGATATCAGCCCCAGCATTTT	CASSDRNRYQPQHF
TRBJ1-2	TRBV6-2/TRBV6-3	many	-	TGTGCCAGCAGTAACCCACCAGGGTATGGCTACACCTTC	CASSNPPGYGYTF
TRBJ1-5	TRBV18	many	TRBD1	TGTGCCAGCTCACGGGGACAGGTAAATAGTCAGCCCCAGCATTTT	CASSRGQVNSQPQHF
TRBJ2-3	TRBV5-1	many	-	TGCGCCAGCAGCTTGGTGGACGACACAGATACGCAGTATTTT	CASSLVDDTDTQYF
TRBJ2-3	TRBV5-1	many	-	TGCGCCAGCAGCGCGATGGGGGGGCCCACAGATACGCAGTATTTT	CASSAMGGPTDTQYF
TRBJ1-1	TRBV2	few	-	TGTGCCAGCAGTGTCCGGGGACTAGGCACTGAAGCTTTCTTT	CASSVRGLGTEAFF
TRBJ2-7	TRBV2	many	TRBD1	TGTGCCAGCAGCTCCGACAGGGGAGGCTACGAGCAGTACTTC	CASSSDRGGYEQYF
TRBJ2-3	TRBV27	-	TRBD1	TGTGCCGCAACCGGGACAGGGAACACAGATACGCAGTATTTT	CAATGTGNTDTQYF
TRBJ2-1	TRBV29-1	many	TRBD2	TGCAGCGTTGACCTCCGGACTAGACCGACTGAGCAGTTCTTC	CSVDLRTRPTEQFF
TRBJ1-3	TRBV18	many	-	TGTGCCAGCTCACCAACAGGGAAGGACACCATATATTTT	CASSPTGKDTIYF
TRBJ2-5	TRBV15	few	-	TGTGCCACCAGCTCTCGACGCGGCCGGGGGGAGACCCAGTACTTC	CATSSRRGRGETQYF
TRBJ2-1	TRBV28	many	-	TGTGCCAGCAGTTTGATTCCGGGGAGTGGCTACAATGAGCAGTTCTTC	CASSLIPGSGYNEQFF
TRBJ2-1	TRBV7-9	-	-	TGTGCCAGCAGCCCCGGGATTGGTGGGTGGAATGAGCAGTTCTTC	CASSPGIGGWNEQFF
TRBJ1-5	TRBV15	many	-	TGTGCCGTCGCGCTAAGGGGAGGTCAGCCCCAGCATTTT	CAVALRGGQPQHF
TRBJ1-3	TRBV6-5	many	-	TGTGCCAGCAGTTACTCGACCGGCGTCTCTGGAAACACCATATATTTT	CASSYSTGVSGNTIYF
TRBJ1-2	TRBV5-8	few	TRBD1	TGTGCCAGCAGCTTCCCGACAGGGGTTAACTATGGCTACACCTTC	CASSFPTGVNYGYTF